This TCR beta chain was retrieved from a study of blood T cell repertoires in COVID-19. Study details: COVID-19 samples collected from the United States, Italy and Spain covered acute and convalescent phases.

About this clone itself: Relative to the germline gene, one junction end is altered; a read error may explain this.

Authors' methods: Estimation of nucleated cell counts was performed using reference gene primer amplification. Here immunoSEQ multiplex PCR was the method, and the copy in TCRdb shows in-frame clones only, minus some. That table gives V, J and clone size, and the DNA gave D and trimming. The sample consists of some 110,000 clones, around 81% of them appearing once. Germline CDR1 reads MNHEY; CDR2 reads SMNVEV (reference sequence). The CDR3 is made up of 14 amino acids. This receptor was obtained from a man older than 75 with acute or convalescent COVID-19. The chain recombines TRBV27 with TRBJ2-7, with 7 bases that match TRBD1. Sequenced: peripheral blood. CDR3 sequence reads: CASSLGDSLSERYF. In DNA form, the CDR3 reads TGTGCCAGCAGTTTAGGGGACAGCTTGTCCGAGCGGTACTTC.